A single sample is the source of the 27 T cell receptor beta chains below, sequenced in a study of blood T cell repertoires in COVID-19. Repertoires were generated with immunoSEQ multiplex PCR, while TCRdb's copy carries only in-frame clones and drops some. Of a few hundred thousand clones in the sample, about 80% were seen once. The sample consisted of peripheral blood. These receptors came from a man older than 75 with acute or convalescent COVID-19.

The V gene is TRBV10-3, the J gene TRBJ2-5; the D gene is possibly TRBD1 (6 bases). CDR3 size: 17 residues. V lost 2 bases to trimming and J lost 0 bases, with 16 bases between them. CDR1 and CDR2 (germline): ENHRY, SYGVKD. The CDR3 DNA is TGTGCCATCAGTGAGCGGTTCACAGGGTTGTACCAAGAGACCCAGTACTTC. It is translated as CAISERFTGLYQETQYF.

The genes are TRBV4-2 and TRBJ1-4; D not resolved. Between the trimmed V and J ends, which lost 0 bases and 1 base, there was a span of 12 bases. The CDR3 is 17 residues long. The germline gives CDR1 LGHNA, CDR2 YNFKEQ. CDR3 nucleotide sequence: TGTGCCAGCAGCCAAGATCTAATACGGGTAACTAATGAAAAACTGTTTTTT. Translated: CASSQDLIRVTNEKLFF.

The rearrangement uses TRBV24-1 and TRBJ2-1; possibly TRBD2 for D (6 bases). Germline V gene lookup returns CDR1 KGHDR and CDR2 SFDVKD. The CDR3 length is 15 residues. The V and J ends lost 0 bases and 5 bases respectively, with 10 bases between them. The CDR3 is CATSDLSGPNNEQFF. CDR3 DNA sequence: TGTGCCACCAGTGATTTGAGCGGGCCGAACAATGAGCAGTTCTTC.

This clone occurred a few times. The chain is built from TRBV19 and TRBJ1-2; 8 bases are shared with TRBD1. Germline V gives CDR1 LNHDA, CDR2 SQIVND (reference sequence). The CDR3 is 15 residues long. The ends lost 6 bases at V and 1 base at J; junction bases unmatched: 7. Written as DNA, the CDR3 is TGTGCCAGTAGGACGGACAGGGCCAGTAACTATGGCTACACCTTC. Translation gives CASRTDRASNYGYTF.

CDR3 DNA sequence: TGCGCCAGCAGCTCGATGACAGATTCACCCCTCCACTTT. Protein: CASSSMTDSPLHF. V and J are TRBV5-1 and TRBJ1-6, with D perhaps TRBD1 (5 bases). The germline V gene encodes CDR1 SGHRS and CDR2 YFSETQ. Trimming removed 3 bases at V and 8 bases at J, with 9 bases between. The CDR3 loop spans 13 amino acids.

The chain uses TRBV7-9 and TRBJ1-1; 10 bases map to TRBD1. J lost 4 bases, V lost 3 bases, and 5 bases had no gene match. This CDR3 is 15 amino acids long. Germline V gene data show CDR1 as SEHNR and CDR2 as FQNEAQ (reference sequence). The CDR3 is CASSFRTGGVTEAFF. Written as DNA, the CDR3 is TGTGCCAGCAGCTTTCGGACAGGGGGAGTCACTGAAGCTTTCTTT.

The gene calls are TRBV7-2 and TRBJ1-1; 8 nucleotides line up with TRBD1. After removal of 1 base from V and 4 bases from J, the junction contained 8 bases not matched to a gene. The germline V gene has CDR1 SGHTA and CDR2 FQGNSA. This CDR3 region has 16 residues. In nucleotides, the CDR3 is TGTGCCAGCAGCTTAGGTCTTGGACAGGGTGGCACTGAAGCTTTCTTT. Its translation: CASSLGLGQGGTEAFF.

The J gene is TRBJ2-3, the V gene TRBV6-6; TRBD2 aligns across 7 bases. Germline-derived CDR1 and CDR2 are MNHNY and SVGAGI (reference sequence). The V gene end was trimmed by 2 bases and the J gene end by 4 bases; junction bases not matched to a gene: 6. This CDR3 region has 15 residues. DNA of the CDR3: TGTGCCAGCAGTTACACCGGACGGGGGGCAGATACGCAGTATTTT. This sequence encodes CASSYTGRGADTQYF.

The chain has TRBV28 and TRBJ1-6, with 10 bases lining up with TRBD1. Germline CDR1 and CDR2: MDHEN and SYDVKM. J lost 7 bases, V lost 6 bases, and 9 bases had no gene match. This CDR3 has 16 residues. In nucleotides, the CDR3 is TGTGCCAGCAGCTATCCAGGGGGACAGGGGAATTCACCCCTCCACTTT. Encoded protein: CASSYPGGQGNSPLHF. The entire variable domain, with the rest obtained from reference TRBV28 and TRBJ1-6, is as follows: DVKVTQSSRYLVKRTGEKVFLECVQDMDHENMFWYRQDPGLGLRLIYFSYDVKMKEKGDIPEGYSVSREKKERFSLILESASTNQTSMYLCASSYPGGQGNSPLHFGNGTRLTVT.

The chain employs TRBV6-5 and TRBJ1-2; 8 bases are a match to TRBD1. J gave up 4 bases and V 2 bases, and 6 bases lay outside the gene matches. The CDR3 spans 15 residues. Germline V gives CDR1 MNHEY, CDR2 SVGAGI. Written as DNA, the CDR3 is TGTGCCAGCAGTTACGACTCGACAGGGGCCTATGGCTACACCTTC. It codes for CASSYDSTGAYGYTF.

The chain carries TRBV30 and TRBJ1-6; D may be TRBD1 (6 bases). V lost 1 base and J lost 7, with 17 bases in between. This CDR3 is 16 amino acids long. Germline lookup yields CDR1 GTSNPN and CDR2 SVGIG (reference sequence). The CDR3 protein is CAWSATRTGMNSPLHF. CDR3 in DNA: TGTGCCTGGAGTGCGACCAGAACAGGGATGAATTCACCCCTCCACTTT. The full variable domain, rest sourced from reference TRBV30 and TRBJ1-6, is SQTIHQWPATLVQPVGSPLSLECTVEGTSNPNLYWYRQAAGRGLQLLFYSVGIGQISSEVPQNLSASRPQDRQFILSSKKLLLSDSGFYLCAWSATRTGMNSPLHFGNGTRLTVT.

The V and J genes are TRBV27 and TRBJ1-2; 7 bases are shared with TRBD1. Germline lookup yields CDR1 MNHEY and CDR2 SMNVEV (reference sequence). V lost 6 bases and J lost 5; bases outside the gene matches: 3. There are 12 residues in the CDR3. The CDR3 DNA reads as TGTGCCAGCAGACAGGGGAAGTATGGCTACACCTTC. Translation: CASRQGKYGYTF.

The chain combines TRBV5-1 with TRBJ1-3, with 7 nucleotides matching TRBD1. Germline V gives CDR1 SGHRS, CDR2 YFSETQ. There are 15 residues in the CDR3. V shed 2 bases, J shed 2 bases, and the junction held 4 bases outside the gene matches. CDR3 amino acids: CASSFWQGAGNTIYF. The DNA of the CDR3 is TGCGCCAGCAGCTTCTGGCAGGGGGCTGGAAACACCATATATTTT.

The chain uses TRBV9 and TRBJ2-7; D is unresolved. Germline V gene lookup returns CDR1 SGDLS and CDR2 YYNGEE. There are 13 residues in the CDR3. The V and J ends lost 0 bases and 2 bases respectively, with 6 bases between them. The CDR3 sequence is CASSVAPTYEQYF. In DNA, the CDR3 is TGTGCCAGCAGCGTAGCCCCTACCTACGAGCAGTACTTC.

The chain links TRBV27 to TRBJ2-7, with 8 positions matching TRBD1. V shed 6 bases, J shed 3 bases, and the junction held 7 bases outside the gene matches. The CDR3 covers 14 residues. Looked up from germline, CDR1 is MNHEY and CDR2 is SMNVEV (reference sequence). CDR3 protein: CASSSRQGLYEQYF. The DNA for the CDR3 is TGTGCCAGCAGCAGTAGACAGGGGCTCTACGAGCAGTACTTC.

DNA of the CDR3: TGTGCCACCAGTGATTTGACCAGCGGGGAGACCACCGGGGAGCTGTTTTTT. The encoded protein is CATSDLTSGETTGELFF. The gene calls are TRBV24-1 and TRBJ2-2; 7 nucleotides match TRBD2. Germline trimming cut 0 bases from V and 4 bases from J; bases unmatched to any gene: 7. CDR1 and CDR2 (germline): KGHDR, SFDVKD. CDR3 length: 17 amino acids.

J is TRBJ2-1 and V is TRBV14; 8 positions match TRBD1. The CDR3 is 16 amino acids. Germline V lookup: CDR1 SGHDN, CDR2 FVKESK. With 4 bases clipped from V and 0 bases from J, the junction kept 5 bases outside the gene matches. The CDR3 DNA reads TGTGCCAGCAGCCCCCACAGGGGGAGCTCCTACAATGAGCAGTTCTTC. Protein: CASSPHRGSSYNEQFF.

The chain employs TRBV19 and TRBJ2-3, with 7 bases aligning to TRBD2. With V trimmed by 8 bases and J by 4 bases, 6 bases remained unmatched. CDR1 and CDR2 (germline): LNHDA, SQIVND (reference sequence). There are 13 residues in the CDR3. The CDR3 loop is CASSRTRADTQYF. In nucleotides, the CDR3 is TGTGCCAGTTCTAGGACTAGAGCAGATACGCAGTATTTT.

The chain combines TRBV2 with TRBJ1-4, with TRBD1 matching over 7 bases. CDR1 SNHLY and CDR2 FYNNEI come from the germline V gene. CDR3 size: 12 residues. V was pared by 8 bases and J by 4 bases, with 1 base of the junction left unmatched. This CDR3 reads CASRQGNEKLFF. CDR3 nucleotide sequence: TGTGCCAGCCGACAGGGTAATGAAAAACTGTTTTTT.

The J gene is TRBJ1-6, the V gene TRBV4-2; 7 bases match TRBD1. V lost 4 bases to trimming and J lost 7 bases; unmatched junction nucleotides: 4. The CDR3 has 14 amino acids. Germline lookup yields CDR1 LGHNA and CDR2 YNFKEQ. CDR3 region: CASSPDRENSPLHF. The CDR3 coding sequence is TGTGCCAGCAGCCCCGACAGGGAAAATTCACCCCTCCACTTT.

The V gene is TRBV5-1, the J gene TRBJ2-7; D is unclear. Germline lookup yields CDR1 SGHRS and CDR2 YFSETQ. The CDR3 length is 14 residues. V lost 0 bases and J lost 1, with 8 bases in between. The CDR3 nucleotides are TGCGCCAGCAGCTTGGCCGAGGTATCCTACGAGCAGTACTTC. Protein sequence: CASSLAEVSYEQYF.

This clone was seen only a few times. The CDR3 sequence is CATRDNGNQPQHF. The CDR3, as DNA: TGTGCCACCCGGGACAACGGCAATCAGCCCCAGCATTTT. The genes are TRBV2 and TRBJ1-5; D is possibly TRBD1 (6 bases). Germline V gene data show CDR1 as SNHLY and CDR2 as FYNNEI. V was shortened by 10 bases and J by 2 bases, with 12 bases between the two germline ends. This CDR3 is built from 13 residues.

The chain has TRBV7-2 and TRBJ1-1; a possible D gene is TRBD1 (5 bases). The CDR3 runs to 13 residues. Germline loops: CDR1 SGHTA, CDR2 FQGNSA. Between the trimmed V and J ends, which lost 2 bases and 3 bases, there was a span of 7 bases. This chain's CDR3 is CASSLQGDTEAFF. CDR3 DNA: TGTGCCAGCAGCTTACAGGGTGACACTGAAGCTTTCTTT.

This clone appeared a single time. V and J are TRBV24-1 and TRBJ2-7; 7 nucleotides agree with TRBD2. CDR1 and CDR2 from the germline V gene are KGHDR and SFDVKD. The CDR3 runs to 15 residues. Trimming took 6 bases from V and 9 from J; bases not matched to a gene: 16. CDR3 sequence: CATSQTGTTTAGQYF. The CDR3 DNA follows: TGTGCCACCAGTCAGACCGGGACTACGACCGCGGGGCAGTACTTC.

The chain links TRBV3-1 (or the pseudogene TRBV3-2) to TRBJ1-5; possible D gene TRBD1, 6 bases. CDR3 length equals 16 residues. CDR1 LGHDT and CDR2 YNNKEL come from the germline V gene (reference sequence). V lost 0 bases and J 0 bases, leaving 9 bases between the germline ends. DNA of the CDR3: TGTGCCAGCAGCCAAGATCGAGGGGGTAGCAATCAGCCCCAGCATTTT. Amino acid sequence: CASSQDRGGSNQPQHF.

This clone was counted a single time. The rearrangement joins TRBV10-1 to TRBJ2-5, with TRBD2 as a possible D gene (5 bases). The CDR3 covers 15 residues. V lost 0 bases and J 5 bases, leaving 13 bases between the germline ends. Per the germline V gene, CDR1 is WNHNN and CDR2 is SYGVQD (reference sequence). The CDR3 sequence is CASSESKRVGETQYF. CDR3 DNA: TGCGCCAGCAGTGAGTCGAAGAGGGTAGGGGAGACCCAGTACTTC.

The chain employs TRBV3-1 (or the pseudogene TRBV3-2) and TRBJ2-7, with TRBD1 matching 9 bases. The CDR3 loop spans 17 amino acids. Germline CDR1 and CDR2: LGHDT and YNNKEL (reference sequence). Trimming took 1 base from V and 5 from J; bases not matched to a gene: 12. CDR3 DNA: TGTGCCAGCAGCCAAGTCTACCGACAGGGGGGCAAAAACGAGCAGTACTTC. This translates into CASSQVYRQGGKNEQYF.